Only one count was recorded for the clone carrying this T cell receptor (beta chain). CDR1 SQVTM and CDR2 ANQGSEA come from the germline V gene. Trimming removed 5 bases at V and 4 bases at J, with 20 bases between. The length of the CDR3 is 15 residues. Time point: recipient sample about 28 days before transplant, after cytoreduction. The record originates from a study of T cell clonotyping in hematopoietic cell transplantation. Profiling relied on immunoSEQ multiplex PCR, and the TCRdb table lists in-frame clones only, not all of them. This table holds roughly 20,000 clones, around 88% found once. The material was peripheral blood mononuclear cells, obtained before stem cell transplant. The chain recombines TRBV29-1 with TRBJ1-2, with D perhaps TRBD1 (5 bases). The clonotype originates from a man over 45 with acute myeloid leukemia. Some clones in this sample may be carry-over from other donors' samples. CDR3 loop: CSVPLTQGWGYGYTF. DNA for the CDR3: TGCAGCGTTCCTTTAACGCAGGGATGGGGCTATGGCTACACCTTC. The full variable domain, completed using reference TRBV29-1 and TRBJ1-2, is SAVISQKPSRDICQRGTSLTIQCQVDSQVTMMFWYRQQPGQSLTLIATANQGSEATYESGFVIDKFPISRPNLTFSTLTVSNMSPEDSSIYLCSVPLTQGWGYGYTFGSGTRLTVV.